This is a list of T cell receptor beta chains from one sample in a study of shared clonotypes between healthy human individuals. Repertoires were generated with immunoSEQ multiplex PCR, while TCRdb's copy carries only in-frame clones and drops some. The sample shows more than 450,000 clones, 75% to 85% of them seen only once. Sequenced material: PBMCs. These receptors were collected from a woman in her forties in good health. Some clones in this sample may be carry-over from other donors' samples. CDR3s include the opening cysteine and the closing phenylalanine or tryptophan. A D gene is named only where the DNA matches it firmly. Size values are once, few and many counts, or a class for expanded clones, and some rows have none.

clone size	V gene	J gene	D gene	CDR3 protein	CDR3 DNA
.	TRBV30	TRBJ2-2	.	CASDKTRYNTGELFF	TGTGCCTCCGACAAGACTAGATATAACACCGGGGAGCTGTTTTTT
.	TRBV5-1	TRBJ2-7	.	CASSPFREPEGQYF	TGCGCCAGCAGCCCTTTTCGGGAACCTGAGGGGCAGTACTTC
.	TRBV6-5	TRBJ2-7	TRBD2	CASSPSGTTYEQYF	TGTGCCAGCAGTCCTAGCGGGACGACCTACGAGCAGTACTTC
many	TRBV2	TRBJ2-1	TRBD1	CASRRGTGGYNEQFF	TGTGCCAGCAGGAGGGGGACAGGCGGATACAATGAGCAGTTCTTC
few	TRBV7-8	TRBJ2-3	TRBD2	CASSPPRGAGGRSDTQYF	TGTGCCAGCAGCCCCCCACGGGGCGCGGGAGGCCGTTCAGATACGCAGTATTTT
.	TRBV6-6	TRBJ2-1	.	CASLERVSSYNEQFF	TGTGCCAGCTTGGAGCGGGTCAGCTCCTACAATGAGCAGTTCTTC
.	TRBV10-3	TRBJ2-7	.	CAISAGTGLNEQYF	TGTGCCATCAGTGCCGGGACGGGTCTCAACGAGCAGTACTTC
.	TRBV5-1	TRBJ2-1	.	CASSLLGMGSYNEQFF	TGCGCCAGCAGCTTGCTGGGGATGGGCTCCTACAATGAGCAGTTCTTC
.	TRBV5-6	TRBJ2-2	.	CASSFSWGPANTGELFF	TGTGCCAGCAGCTTTTCCTGGGGCCCGGCGAACACCGGGGAGCTGTTTTTT
.	TRBV7-9	TRBJ2-7	.	CASSAGRYEQYF	TGTGCCAGCAGCGCAGGGAGGTACGAGCAGTACTTC
few	TRBV11-3	TRBJ2-1	.	CASSLVTSGDEQFF	TGTGCCAGCAGCTTAGTCACTTCCGGGGATGAGCAGTTCTTC
.	TRBV2	TRBJ1-4	.	CASSEATTNEKLFF	TGTGCCAGCAGTGAAGCGACAACTAATGAAAAACTGTTTTTT
.	TRBV15	TRBJ1-3	TRBD1	CATSRPPGQGSSGNTIYF	TGTGCCACCAGCAGACCACCCGGACAGGGATCCTCCGGAAACACCATATATTTT
.	TRBV14	TRBJ2-3	.	CASSQVSGAGDTQYF	TGTGCCAGCAGCCAAGTGTCCGGGGCGGGAGATACGCAGTATTTT
.	TRBV28	TRBJ2-1	.	CASSDPRGAYNEQFF	TGTGCCAGCAGTGACCCGAGAGGAGCCTACAATGAGCAGTTCTTC
.	TRBV30	TRBJ2-1	.	CAWSAPYGQSGSYNEQFF	TGTGCCTGGAGCGCTCCCTACGGACAAAGCGGCTCATACAATGAGCAGTTCTTC
.	TRBV5-1	TRBJ2-7	.	CASSSDRAYEQYF	TGCGCCAGCAGCTCTGACCGAGCCTACGAGCAGTACTTC
.	TRBV28	TRBJ2-7	TRBD2	CASSIGASLAGEQYF	TGTGCCAGCAGTATCGGGGCTAGCTTAGCGGGCGAGCAGTACTTC
once	TRBV18	TRBJ2-7	TRBD1	CASSQSTGARGEQYF	TGTGCCAGCTCACAGAGTACAGGGGCAAGGGGCGAGCAGTACTTC
many	TRBV14	TRBJ2-7	TRBD2	CASSRGRGGTYEQYF	TGTGCCAGCAGCCGGGGACGGGGGGGAACCTACGAGCAGTACTTC
.	TRBV28	TRBJ2-2	.	CASSPEGGYTGELFF	TGTGCCAGCAGCCCAGAGGGGGGGTACACCGGGGAGCTGTTTTTT
once	TRBV10-3	TRBJ2-7	TRBD2	CATAGTSSHEQYF	TGTGCCACCGCCGGGACTAGCAGCCACGAGCAGTACTTC
.	TRBV6-6	TRBJ1-5	.	CASSYSIGIGQPQHF	TGTGCCAGCAGTTACTCGATAGGGATAGGTCAGCCCCAGCATTTT
.	TRBV7-2	TRBJ2-7	.	CASSLAPDRYYEQYF	TGTGCCAGCAGCTTAGCCCCGGACCGCTACTACGAGCAGTACTTC
.	TRBV6-1	TRBJ2-1	TRBD2	CASSEASAGYYNEQFF	TGTGCCAGCAGTGAAGCATCAGCGGGATACTACAATGAGCAGTTCTTC
.	TRBV13	TRBJ1-2	.	CASSLVVTYGYTF	TGTGCCAGCAGCTTGGTAGTGACCTATGGCTACACCTTC
.	TRBV7-2	TRBJ2-5	.	CASSLYGRDETQYF	TGTGCCAGCAGCTTGTACGGGAGAGATGAGACCCAGTACTTC
.	TRBV7-9	TRBJ2-7	TRBD2	CASSRRTSGSYEQYF	TGTGCCAGCAGCAGACGGACTAGCGGGTCCTACGAGCAGTACTTC
.	TRBV7-3	TRBJ2-1	TRBD2	CASSLTGAGGSNEQFF	TGTGCCAGCAGCTTAACGGGCGCGGGAGGTAGTAATGAGCAGTTCTTC
once	TRBV5-1	TRBJ2-1	TRBD2	CATQLALAGANEQFF	TGCGCCACCCAGCTTGCACTAGCGGGAGCAAATGAGCAGTTCTTC
.	TRBV2	TRBJ1-1	.	CASTTGLAEAFF	TGTGCCAGCACTACGGGACTAGCTGAAGCTTTCTTT
few	TRBV11-1	TRBJ1-2	.	CASSVGYGYTF	TGTGCCAGCAGCGTGGGGTATGGCTACACCTTC
.	TRBV5-1	TRBJ2-1	.	CASSPDAAGYNEQFF	TGCGCCAGCAGCCCCGACGCGGCCGGGTACAATGAGCAGTTCTTC
.	TRBV9	TRBJ2-5	.	CASSVVPDPNPQYF	TGTGCCAGCAGCGTAGTTCCGGACCCCAACCCCCAGTACTTC
.	TRBV5-8	TRBJ2-5	TRBD1	CASRDRGPVETQYF	TGTGCCAGCAGGGACAGGGGGCCTGTGGAGACCCAGTACTTC
few	TRBV5-1	TRBJ2-3	TRBD2	CASSYSGTTDTQYF	TGCGCCAGCAGCTATAGCGGGACCACAGATACGCAGTATTTT
.	TRBV6-6	TRBJ2-3	.	CASGGRREEDTQYF	TGTGCCAGCGGGGGCCGCAGGGAGGAAGATACGCAGTATTTT
.	TRBV28	TRBJ2-1	TRBD2	CASRGARGGLAGYNEQFF	TGTGCCAGCAGGGGAGCGCGAGGGGGACTAGCGGGATACAATGAGCAGTTCTTC
.	TRBV9	TRBJ2-1	.	CASSIRTGNEQFF	TGTGCCAGCAGCATTCGGACGGGGAATGAGCAGTTCTTC
.	TRBV5-1	TRBJ1-3	TRBD1	CASSFGLGTDGNTIYF	TGCGCCAGCAGCTTCGGATTAGGGACAGATGGAAACACCATATATTTT
.	TRBV5-1	TRBJ2-5	.	CASSLSDRQRETQYF	TGCGCCAGCAGCTTGTCTGACAGGCAGAGAGAGACCCAGTACTTC
.	TRBV10-3	TRBJ1-5	.	CAISESVGKGGLQPQHF	TGTGCCATCAGTGAGTCTGTAGGCAAAGGAGGGTTACAGCCCCAGCATTTT
.	TRBV10-1	TRBJ2-5	TRBD1	CASSGGTGTQETQYF	TGCGCCAGCAGCGGCGGGACAGGGACCCAAGAGACCCAGTACTTC
.	TRBV27	TRBJ1-2	TRBD1	CASSLSGTGGGYTF	TGTGCCAGCAGTTTATCAGGGACAGGTGGTGGCTACACCTTC
.	TRBV7-2	TRBJ1-1	TRBD1	CASSLGQGVEAFF	TGTGCCAGCAGCTTAGGACAGGGAGTTGAAGCTTTCTTT
.	TRBV27	TRBJ1-1	.	CASSSIIDSEAFF	TGTGCCAGCAGTTCTATAATCGACAGTGAAGCTTTCTTT
.	TRBV7-3	TRBJ2-1	TRBD2	CASSLAGVSGNEQFF	TGTGCCAGCAGCTTAGCGGGAGTAAGCGGGAATGAGCAGTTCTTC